This T cell receptor beta chain was observed in a study of shared clonotypes between healthy human individuals. V was cut by 6 bases and J by 1 base, with 15 bases left in between. The CDR3 loop spans 15 amino acids. Per the germline V gene, CDR1 is MNHEY and CDR2 is SVGAGI. TCRdb keeps only in-frame clones here, not all; method: immunoSEQ multiplex PCR. The sample lists under 2.5 million clones, 92% seen once, with about 0.41% in the top ten. Of note for this clone: What it recognizes is unknown.

Study-level results: Among the subsets, naive ones generally showed larger estimated richness than memory ones. The naive CD4 repertoires of several donors were compared, and around 5% of clonotypes were shared. A small donor pool kept down the genetic and exposure-history diversity that was represented.

The sequencing sample was made of naive CD4+ T cells from PBMCs. Subset: CD45RA+ positively selected. This sequence originates from a man between 18 and 35 years old in good health. Some clones in this sample may be carry-over from other donors' samples. The rearrangement joins TRBV6-5 to TRBJ1-1, with a weak D call TRBD1 (5 bases). As DNA, the CDR3 is TGTGCCAGCAGGTTAGAGGGACTGACGAACACTGAAGCTTTCTTT. Its translation: CASRLEGLTNTEAFF.